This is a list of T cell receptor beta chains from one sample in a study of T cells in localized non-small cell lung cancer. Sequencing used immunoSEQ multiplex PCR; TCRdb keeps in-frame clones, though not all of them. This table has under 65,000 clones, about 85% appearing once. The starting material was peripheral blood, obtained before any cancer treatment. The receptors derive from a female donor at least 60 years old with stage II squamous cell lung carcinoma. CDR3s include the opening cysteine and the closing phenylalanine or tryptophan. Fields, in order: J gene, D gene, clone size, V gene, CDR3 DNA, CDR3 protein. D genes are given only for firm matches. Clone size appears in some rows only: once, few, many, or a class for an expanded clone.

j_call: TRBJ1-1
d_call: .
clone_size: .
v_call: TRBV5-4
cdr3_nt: TGTGCCAGCAGCTCGACAGGACCCCACACTGAAGCTTTCTTT
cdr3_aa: CASSSTGPHTEAFF

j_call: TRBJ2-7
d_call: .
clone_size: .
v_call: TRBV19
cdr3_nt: TGTGCCAGTAGCTCAGGGGCCTACGAGCAGTACTTC
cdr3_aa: CASSSGAYEQYF

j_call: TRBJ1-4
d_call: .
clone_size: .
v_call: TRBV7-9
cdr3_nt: TGTGCCAGCAGCTATCCTAGCACAACTAATGAAAAACTGTTTTTT
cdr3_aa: CASSYPSTTNEKLFF

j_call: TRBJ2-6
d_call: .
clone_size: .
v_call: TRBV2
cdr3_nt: TGTGCCAGCAGTGAAGCAAGGTCTGGGGCCAACGTCCTGACTTTC
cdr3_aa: CASSEARSGANVLTF

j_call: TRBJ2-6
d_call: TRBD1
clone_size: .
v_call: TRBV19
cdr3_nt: TGTGCCAGTAGTAAGGCAGGGGGATCTGGGGCCAACGTCCTGACTTTC
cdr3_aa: CASSKAGGSGANVLTF

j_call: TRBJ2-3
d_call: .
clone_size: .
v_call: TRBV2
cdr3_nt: TGTGCCAGCAGTGAACGGAGATTGGGAGGAGATACGCAGTATTTT
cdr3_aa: CASSERRLGGDTQYF

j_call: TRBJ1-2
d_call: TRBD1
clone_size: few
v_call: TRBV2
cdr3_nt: TGTGCCAGCGGCTCCGGGACAGGGGTAGGGTATGGCTACACCTTC
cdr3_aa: CASGSGTGVGYGYTF

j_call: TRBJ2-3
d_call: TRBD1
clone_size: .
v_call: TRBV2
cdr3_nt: TGTGCCAGCAGTCTCCAGGGGGTAGATACGCAGTATTTT
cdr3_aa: CASSLQGVDTQYF

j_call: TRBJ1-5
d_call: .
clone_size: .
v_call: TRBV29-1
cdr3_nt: TGCAGCGCCCTGACAGGCGGCGTGGGGCCCCAGCATTTT
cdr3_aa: CSALTGGVGPQHF

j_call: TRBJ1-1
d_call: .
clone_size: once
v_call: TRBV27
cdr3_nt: TGTGCCAGCAGTTTCCGGGACAAGAACACTGAAGCTTTCTTT
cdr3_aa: CASSFRDKNTEAFF

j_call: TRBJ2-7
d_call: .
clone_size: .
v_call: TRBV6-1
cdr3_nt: TGTGCCAGCAGTGGACCTCCAGGTCTACGAGACGAGCAGTACTTC
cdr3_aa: CASSGPPGLRDEQYF

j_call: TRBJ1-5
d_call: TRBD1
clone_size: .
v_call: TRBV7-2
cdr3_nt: TGTGCCAGCAGCTTAGGGGGGACAGGGGGGAATCAGCCCCAGCATTTT
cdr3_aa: CASSLGGTGGNQPQHF

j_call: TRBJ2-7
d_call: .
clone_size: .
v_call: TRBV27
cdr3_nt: TGTGCCAGCAGTTACCCAGGGTCCTACGAGCAGTACTTC
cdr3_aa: CASSYPGSYEQYF

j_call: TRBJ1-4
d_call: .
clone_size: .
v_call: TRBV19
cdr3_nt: TGTGCCAGTAGTATCGGCAGAGGAAAACTGTTTTTT
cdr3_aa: CASSIGRGKLFF

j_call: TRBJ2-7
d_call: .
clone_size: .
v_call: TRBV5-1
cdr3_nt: TGCGCCAGCAGCACCAACCCAGGAGGTTCCTACGAGCAGTACTTC
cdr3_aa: CASSTNPGGSYEQYF

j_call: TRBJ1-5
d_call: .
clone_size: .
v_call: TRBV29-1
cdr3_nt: TGCAGCGTTGCGGCGGATTATAGCAATCAGCCCCAGCATTTT
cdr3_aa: CSVAADYSNQPQHF

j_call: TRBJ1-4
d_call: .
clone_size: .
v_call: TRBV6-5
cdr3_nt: TGTGCCAGCAGTTACTCCGAGTCTGAAAAACTGTTTTTT
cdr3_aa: CASSYSESEKLFF

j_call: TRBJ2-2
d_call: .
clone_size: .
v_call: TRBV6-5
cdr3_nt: TGTGCCAGCACCCGGAGGGGCACCGGGGAGCTGTTTTTT
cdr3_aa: CASTRRGTGELFF

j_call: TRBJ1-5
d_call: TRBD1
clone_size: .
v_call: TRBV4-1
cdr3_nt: TGCGCCAGCAGCCAAGCGGACAGGGGACATGGGACCCAGCATTTT
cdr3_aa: CASSQADRGHGTQHF

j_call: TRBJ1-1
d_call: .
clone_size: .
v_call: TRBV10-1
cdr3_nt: TGCGCCAGCCGGAACAGTAAGAACACTGAAGCTTTCTTT
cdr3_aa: CASRNSKNTEAFF

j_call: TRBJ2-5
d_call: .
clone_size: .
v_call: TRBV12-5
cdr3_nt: TGTGCTAGTGGTTTTTCCACAGAGACCCAGTACTTC
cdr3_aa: CASGFSTETQYF

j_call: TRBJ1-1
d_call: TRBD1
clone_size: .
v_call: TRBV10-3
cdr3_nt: TGTGCCATCAGAGCGGGACAGGTGAACACTGAAGCTTTCTTT
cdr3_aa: CAIRAGQVNTEAFF

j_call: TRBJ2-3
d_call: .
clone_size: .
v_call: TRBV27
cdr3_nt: TGTGCCAGCAGTCTGATCGTTGGCACAGATACGCAGTATTTT
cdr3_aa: CASSLIVGTDTQYF

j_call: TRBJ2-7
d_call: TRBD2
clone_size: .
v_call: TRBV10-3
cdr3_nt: TGTGCCATCATGATCGGTGGGGGGGTTTACGAGCAGTACTTC
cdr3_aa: CAIMIGGGVYEQYF

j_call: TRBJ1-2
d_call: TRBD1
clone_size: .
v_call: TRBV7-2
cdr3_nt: TGTGCCAGCAGCAAGGATACAGGGGTCTATGGCTACACCTTC
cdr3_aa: CASSKDTGVYGYTF

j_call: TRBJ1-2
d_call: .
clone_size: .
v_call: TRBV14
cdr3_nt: TGTGCCAGCAGCCAAGATTTATCGATCGGGAGTGGCTACACCTTC
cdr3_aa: CASSQDLSIGSGYTF

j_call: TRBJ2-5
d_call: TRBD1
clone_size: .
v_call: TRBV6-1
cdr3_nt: TGTGCCAGCAGTGAACGAACTGGGCAGGGGGCGAAGACCCAGTACTTC
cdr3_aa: CASSERTGQGAKTQYF

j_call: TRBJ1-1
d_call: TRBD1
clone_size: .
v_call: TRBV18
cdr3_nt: TGTGCCAGCTCACCACTGGAGGGGGCGGATTGGAACACTGAAGCTTTCTTT
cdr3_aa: CASSPLEGADWNTEAFF

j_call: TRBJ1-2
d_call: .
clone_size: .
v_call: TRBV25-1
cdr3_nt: TGTGCCAGCAGTGAAAATTTTAACTATGGCTACACCTTC
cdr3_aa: CASSENFNYGYTF

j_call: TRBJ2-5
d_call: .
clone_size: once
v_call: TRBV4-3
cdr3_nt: TGCGCCAGCAGCCAAGGTCCCGCCCCAGGGGAGACCCAGTACTTC
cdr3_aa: CASSQGPAPGETQYF

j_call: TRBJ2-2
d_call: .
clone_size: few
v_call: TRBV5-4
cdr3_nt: TGTGCCAGCGGACCGAAGACTAACACCGGGGAGCTGTTTTTT
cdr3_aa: CASGPKTNTGELFF

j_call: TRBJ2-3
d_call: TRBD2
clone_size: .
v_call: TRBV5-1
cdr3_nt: TGCGCCAGCAGCTTGATGGCTAGCGGGGGTAGCACAGATACGCAGTATTTT
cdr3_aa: CASSLMASGGSTDTQYF

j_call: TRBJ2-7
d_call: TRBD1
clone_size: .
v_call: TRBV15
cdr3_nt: TGTGCCACCAGCAGAGATCGGGGACAGACCTACGAGCAGTACTTC
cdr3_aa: CATSRDRGQTYEQYF

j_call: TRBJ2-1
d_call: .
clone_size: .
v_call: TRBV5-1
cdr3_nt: TGCGCCAGCAGCGCGGTCGGGGGAGATGAGCAGTTCTTC
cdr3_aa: CASSAVGGDEQFF

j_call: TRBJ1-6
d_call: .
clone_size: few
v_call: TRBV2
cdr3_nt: TGTGCCAGCAGTGTGGCCGAGGGAAATTCACCCCTCCACTTT
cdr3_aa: CASSVAEGNSPLHF

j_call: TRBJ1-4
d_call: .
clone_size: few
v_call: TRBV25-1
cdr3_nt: TGTGCCAGCAGTGGGCGGAGCCTTGAAAAACTGTTTTTT
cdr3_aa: CASSGRSLEKLFF

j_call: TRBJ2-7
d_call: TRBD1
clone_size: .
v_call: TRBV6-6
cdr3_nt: TGTGCCAGCAGTTTTCGGACAGGGATCTACGAGCAGTACTTC
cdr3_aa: CASSFRTGIYEQYF

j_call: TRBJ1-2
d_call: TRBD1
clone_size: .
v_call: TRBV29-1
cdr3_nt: TGCAGCGTTGAACGGCAGGGGGCTAACTATGGCTACACCTTC
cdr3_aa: CSVERQGANYGYTF